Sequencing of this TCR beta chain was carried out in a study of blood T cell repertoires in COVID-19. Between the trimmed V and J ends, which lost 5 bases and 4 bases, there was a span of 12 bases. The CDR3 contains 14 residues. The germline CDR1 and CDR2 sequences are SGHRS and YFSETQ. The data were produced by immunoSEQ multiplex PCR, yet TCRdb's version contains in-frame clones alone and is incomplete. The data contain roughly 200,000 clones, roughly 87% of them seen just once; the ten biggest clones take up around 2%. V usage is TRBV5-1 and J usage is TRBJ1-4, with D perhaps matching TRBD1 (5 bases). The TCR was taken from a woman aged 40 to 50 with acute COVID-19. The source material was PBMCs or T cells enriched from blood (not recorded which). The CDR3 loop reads CASSPTALNEKLFF. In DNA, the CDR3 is TGCGCCAGCAGTCCGACAGCGCTTAATGAAAAACTGTTTTTT.